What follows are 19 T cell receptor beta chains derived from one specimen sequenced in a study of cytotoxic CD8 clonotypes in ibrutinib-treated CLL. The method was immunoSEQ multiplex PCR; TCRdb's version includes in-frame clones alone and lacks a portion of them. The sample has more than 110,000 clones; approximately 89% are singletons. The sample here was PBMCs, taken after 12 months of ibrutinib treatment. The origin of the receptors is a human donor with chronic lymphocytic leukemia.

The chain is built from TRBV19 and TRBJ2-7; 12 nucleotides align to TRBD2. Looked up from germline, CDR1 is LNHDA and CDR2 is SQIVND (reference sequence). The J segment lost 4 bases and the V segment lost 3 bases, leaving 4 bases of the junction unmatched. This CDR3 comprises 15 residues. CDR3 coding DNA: TGTGCCAGTAGTATCCGACTAGCGGGAGCGTACGAGCAGTACTTC. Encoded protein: CASSIRLAGAYEQYF.

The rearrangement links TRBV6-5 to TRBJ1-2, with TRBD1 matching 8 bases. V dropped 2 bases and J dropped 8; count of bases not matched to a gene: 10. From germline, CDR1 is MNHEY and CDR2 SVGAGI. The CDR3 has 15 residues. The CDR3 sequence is CASSYTRTGKVGYTF. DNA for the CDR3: TGTGCCAGCAGTTACACCAGGACAGGGAAGGTCGGCTACACCTTC.

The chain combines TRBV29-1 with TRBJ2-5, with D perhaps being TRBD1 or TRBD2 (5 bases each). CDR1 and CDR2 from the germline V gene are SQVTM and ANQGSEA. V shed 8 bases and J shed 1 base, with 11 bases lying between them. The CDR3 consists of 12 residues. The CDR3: CSSGTGQETQYF. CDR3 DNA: TGCAGCTCTGGGACGGGCCAAGAGACCCAGTACTTC.

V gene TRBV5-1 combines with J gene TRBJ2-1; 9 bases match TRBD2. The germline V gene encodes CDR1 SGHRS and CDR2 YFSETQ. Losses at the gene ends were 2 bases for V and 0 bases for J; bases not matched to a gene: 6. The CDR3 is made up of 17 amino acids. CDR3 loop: CASSFSSSGNSYNEQFF. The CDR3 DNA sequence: TGCGCCAGCAGCTTTTCGTCTAGCGGGAACTCCTACAATGAGCAGTTCTTC.

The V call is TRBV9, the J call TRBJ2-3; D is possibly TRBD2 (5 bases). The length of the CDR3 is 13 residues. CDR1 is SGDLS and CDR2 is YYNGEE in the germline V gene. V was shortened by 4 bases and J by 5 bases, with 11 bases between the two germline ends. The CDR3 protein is CASSPPSLDTQYF. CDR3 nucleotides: TGTGCCAGCAGCCCCCCTAGCTTAGATACGCAGTATTTT.

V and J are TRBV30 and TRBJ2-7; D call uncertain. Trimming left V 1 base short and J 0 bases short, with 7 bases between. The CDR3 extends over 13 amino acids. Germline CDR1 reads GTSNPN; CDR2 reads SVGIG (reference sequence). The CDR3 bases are TGTGCCTGGAGTGAAGGTAGCTCCTACGAGCAGTACTTC. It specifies CAWSEGSSYEQYF.

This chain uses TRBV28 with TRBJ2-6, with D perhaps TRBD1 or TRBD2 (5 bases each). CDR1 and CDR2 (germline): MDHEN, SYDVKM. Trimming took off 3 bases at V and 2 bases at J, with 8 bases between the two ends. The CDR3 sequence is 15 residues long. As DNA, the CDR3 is TGTGCCAGCAGTTTCCGGGGCGCTGGGGCCAACGTCCTGACTTTC. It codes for CASSFRGAGANVLTF.

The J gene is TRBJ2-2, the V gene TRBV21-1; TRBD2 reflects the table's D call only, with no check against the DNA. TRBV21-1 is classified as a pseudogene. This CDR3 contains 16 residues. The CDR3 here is CASSPLAGGGGGELFF. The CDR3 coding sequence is TGTGCCAGCAGCCCACTAGCGGGAGGCGGGGGCGGGGAGCTGTTTTTT.

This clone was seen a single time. The CDR3 DNA reads TGTGCCAGCAGTGAACAGGGGACTCAGCCCCAGCATTTT. Amino acid sequence: CASSEQGTQPQHF. The gene calls are TRBV6-1 and TRBJ1-5; D is possibly TRBD1 (6 bases). Trimming took 2 bases from V and 6 from J, leaving 8 bases between them. Germline CDR1 MNHNS, CDR2 SASEGT. The CDR3 sequence is 13 residues long.

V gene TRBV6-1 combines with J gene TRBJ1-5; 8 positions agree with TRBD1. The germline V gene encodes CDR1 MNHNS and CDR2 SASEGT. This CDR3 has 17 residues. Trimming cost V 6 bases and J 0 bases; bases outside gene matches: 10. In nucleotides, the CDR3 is TGTGCCAGCAGGGAACGGGGACAGGCCCTTAGCAATCAGCCCCAGCATTTT. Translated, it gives CASRERGQALSNQPQHF.

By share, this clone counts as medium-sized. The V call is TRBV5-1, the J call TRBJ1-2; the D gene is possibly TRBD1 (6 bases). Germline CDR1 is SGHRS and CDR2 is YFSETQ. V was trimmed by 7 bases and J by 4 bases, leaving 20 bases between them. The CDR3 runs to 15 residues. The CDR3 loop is CASARVGTPFYGYTF. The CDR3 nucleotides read TGCGCCAGCGCCCGGGTGGGGACACCGTTCTATGGCTACACCTTC.

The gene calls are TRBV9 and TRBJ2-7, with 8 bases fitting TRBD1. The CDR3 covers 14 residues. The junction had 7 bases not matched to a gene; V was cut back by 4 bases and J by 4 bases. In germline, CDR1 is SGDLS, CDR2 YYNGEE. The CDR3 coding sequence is TGTGCCAGCAGCTCAGGACAGGGTACGTACGAGCAGTACTTC. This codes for CASSSGQGTYEQYF.

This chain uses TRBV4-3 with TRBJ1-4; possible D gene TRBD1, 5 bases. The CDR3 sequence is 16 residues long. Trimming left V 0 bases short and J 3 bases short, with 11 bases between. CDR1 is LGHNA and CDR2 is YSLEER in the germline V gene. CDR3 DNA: TGCGCCAGCAGCCAAGAAATCGGGGCCGCTAATGAAAAACTGTTTTTT. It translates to CASSQEIGAANEKLFF.

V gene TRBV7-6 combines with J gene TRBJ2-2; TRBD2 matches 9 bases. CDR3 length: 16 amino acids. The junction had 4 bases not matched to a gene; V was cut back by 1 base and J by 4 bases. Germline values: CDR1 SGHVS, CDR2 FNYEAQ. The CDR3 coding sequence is TGTGCCAGCAGCTTAGTAGCGGGAGATTTCACCGGGGAGCTGTTTTTT. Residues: CASSLVAGDFTGELFF.

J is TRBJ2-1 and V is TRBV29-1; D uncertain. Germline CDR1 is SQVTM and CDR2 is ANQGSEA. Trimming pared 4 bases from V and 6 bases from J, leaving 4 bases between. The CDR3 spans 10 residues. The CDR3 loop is CSVVSNEQFF. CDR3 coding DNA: TGCAGCGTTGTCTCCAATGAGCAGTTCTTC.

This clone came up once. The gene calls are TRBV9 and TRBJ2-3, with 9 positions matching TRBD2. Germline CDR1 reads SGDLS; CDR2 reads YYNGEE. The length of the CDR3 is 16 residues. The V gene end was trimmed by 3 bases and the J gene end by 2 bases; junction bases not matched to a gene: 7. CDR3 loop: CASSAQTSGNTDTQYF. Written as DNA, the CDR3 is TGTGCCAGCAGCGCCCAGACTAGCGGAAACACAGATACGCAGTATTTT.

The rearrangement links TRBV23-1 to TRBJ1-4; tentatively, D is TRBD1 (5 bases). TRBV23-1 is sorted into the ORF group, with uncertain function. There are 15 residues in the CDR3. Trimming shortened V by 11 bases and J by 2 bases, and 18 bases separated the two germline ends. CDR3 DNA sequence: TGCGCCTGCTTGGGGGGGTCGGCGACTAATGAAAAACTGTTTTTT. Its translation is CACLGGSATNEKLFF.

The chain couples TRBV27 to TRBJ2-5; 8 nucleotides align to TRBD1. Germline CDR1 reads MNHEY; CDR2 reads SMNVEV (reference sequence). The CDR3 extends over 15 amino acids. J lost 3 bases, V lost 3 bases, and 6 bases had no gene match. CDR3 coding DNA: TGTGCCAGCAGTTTCATACCGGGACAGGAAGAGACCCAGTACTTC. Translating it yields CASSFIPGQEETQYF.

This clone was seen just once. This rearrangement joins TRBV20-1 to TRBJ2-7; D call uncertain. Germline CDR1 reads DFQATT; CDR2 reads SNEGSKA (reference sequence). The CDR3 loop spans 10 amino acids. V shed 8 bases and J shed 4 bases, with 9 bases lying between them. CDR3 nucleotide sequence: TGCAGTTTGGGGAATTACGAGCAGTACTTC. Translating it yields CSLGNYEQYF.